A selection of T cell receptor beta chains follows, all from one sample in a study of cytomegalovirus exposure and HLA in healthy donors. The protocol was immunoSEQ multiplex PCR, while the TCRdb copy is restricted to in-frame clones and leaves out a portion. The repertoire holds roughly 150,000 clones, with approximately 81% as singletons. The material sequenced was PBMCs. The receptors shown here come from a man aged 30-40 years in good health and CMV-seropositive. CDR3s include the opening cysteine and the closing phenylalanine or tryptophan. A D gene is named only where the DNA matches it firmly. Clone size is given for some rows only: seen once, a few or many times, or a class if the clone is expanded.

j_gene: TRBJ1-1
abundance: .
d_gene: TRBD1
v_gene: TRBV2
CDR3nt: TGTGCCACACAGGGGTCGGTTTCTGGCACTGAAGCTTTCTTT
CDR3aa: CATQGSVSGTEAFF

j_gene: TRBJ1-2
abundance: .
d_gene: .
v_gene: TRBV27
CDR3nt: TGTGCCACCCGGGTCCCAGGGTACGCGGGCTACACCTTC
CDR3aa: CATRVPGYAGYTF

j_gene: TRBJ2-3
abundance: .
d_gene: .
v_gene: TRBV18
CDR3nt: TGTGCCAGCTCACCACCGCTCGGGGGTCGGGATACGCAGTATTTT
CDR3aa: CASSPPLGGRDTQYF

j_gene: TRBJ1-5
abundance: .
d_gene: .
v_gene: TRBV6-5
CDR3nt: TGTGCCAGCAGCCTCTTGCCAGGCAGCAATCAGCCCCAGCATTTT
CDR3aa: CASSLLPGSNQPQHF

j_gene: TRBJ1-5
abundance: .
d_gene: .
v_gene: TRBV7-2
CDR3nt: TGTGCCAGCAGTGCCCCAGGGGTAGCTCAGCCCCAGCATTTT
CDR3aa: CASSAPGVAQPQHF

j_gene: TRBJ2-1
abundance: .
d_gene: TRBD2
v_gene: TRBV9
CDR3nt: TGTGCCAGCAGCGTTACCGGGACTAGCGGGAGTGAGCAGTTCTTC
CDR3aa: CASSVTGTSGSEQFF

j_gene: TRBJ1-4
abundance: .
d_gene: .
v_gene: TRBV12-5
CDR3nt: TGTGCTAGTGGGGCCTCGGGAACCAATGAAAAACTGTTTTTT
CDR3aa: CASGASGTNEKLFF

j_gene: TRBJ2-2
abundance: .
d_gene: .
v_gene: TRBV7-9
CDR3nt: TGTGCCAGCAGCTTATCACAGGCAGCCCGGGAGCTGTTTTTT
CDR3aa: CASSLSQAARELFF

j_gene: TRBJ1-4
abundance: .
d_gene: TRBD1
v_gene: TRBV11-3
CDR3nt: TGTGCCAGCAGCATGACAGGGATCGAGGAAAAACTGTTTTTT
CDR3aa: CASSMTGIEEKLFF

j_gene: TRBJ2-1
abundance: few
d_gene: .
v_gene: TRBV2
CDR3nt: TGTGCCGTAGGGGCGCTAGGCCTATCCTACAATGAGCAGTTCTTC
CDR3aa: CAVGALGLSYNEQFF

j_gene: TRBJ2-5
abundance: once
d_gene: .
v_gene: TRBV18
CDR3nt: TGTGCCAGCTCACCGGGAGAGGGCGGGAAGGAGACCCAGTACTTC
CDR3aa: CASSPGEGGKETQYF

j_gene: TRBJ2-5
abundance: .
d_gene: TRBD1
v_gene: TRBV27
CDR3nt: TGTGCCAGCAGTCCCCGGACAGGGAGAAGGACCCAGTACTTC
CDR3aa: CASSPRTGRRTQYF

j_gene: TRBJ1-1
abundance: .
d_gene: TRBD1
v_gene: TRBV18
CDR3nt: TGTGCCAGCTCACCCGGGACAGACGGTGAAGCTTTCTTT
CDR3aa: CASSPGTDGEAFF

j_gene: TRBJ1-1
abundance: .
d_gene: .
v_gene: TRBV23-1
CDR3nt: TGCGCCAGCAGTCAATCCGAAAGGGGGGGGAACACTGAAGCTTTCTTT
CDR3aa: CASSQSERGGNTEAFF

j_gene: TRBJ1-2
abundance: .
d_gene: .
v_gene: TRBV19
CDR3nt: TGTGCCAGTAGTGTTAGGGACTACTATGGCTACACCTTC
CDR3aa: CASSVRDYYGYTF

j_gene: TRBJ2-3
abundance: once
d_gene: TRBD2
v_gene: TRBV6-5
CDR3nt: TGTGCCAGCAGTTACTCAACGGGAGGGCCGAGGGATACGCAGTATTTT
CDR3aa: CASSYSTGGPRDTQYF

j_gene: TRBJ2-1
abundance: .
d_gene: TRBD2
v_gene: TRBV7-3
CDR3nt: TGTGCCAGCAGCCTGACTAGCGGGAGTCAAAATGAGCAGTTCTTC
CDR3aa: CASSLTSGSQNEQFF

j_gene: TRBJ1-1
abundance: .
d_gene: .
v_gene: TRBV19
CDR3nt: TGTGCCAGTAGTATGCTGAGTTACACTGAAGCTTTCTTT
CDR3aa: CASSMLSYTEAFF

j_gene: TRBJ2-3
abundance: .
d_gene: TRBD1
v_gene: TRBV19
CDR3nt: TGTGCCAGTAAGCCCCTGGGACAGGGGATCGCAGATACGCAGTATTTT
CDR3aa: CASKPLGQGIADTQYF

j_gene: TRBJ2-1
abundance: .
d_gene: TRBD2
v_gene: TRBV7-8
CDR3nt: TGTGCCAGCAGCTCACTAGCGGGAGTTGAAGATGAGCAGTTCTTC
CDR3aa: CASSSLAGVEDEQFF

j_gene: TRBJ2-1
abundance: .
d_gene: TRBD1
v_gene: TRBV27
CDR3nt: TGTGCCAGCAGAACTAGGGGGCTCAATGAGCAGTTCTTC
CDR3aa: CASRTRGLNEQFF

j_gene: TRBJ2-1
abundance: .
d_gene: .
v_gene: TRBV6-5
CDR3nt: TGTGCCAGCAGTTCGGAGGGTGAGCAGTTCTTC
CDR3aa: CASSSEGEQFF

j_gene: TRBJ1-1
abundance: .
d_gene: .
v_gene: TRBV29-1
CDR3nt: TGCAGCGTTGCAGAGGGGACTGTGAACACTGAAGCTTTCTTT
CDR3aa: CSVAEGTVNTEAFF

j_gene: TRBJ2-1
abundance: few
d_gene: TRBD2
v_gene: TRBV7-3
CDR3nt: TGTGCCAGCAGCCAGCAGGCACTAGCGGGAGGCAATGAGCAGTTCTTC
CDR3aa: CASSQQALAGGNEQFF

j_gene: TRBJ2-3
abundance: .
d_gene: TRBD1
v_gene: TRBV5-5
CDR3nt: TGTGCCAGCAGCTTGGGGGGGACAGGGACAGATACGCAGTATTTT
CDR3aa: CASSLGGTGTDTQYF

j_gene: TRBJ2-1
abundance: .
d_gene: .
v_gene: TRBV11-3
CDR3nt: TGTGCCAGCAGCTTAGATCGGGCGGGCTCAGGATGGAATGAGCAGTTCTTC
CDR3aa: CASSLDRAGSGWNEQFF

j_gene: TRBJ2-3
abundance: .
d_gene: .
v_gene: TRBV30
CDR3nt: TGTGCCTGGAGTGTCGGTTCTAGCACAGATACGCAGTATTTT
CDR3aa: CAWSVGSSTDTQYF

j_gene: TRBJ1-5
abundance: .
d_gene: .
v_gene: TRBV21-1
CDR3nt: TGTGCCAGCACCAAAGGGCCGCGGCTTCCGCCCCAGCATTTT
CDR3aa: CASTKGPRLPPQHF

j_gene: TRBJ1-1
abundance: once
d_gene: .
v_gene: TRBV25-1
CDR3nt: TGTGCCAGCAGTGAGGCGGGGGAGTATACTGAAGCTTTCTTT
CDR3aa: CASSEAGEYTEAFF

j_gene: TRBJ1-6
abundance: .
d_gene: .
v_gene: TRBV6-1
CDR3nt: TGTGCCAGCAGTGAAGTATGGGGAGATAATTCACCCCTCCACTTT
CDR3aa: CASSEVWGDNSPLHF

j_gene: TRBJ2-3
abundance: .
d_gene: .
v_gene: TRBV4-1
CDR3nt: TGCGCCAGCAGCCAAGAACCGGGATATAACACAGATACGCAGTATTTT
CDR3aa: CASSQEPGYNTDTQYF

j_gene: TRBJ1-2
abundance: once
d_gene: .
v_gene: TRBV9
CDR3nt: TGTGCCAGCAGCGTAGTCGGGTCCGCCTATGGCTACACCTTC
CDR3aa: CASSVVGSAYGYTF

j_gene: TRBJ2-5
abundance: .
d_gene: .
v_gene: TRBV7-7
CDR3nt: TGTGCTAGCAGCTTAGGAGGGCTAGCCCTTAGGGAGACCCAGTACTTC
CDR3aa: CASSLGGLALRETQYF

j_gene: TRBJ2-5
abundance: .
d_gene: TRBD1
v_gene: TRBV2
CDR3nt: TGTGCCAGCCTCAGGACAGGGGAGACCCAGTACTTC
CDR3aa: CASLRTGETQYF

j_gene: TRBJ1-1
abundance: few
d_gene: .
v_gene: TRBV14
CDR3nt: TGTGCCAGCAGCCTTGCCGGGATGAACACTGAAGCTTTCTTT
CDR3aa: CASSLAGMNTEAFF

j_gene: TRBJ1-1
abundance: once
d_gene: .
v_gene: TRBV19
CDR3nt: TGTGCCAGTAAGGCCTCAGAGGGAGCTTTCTTT
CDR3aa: CASKASEGAFF

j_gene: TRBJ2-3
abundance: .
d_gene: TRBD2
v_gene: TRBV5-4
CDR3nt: TGTGCCAGCAGCTTCGGGATCGGGACTAGCGGGCTAAGGACAGATACGCAGTATTTT
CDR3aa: CASSFGIGTSGLRTDTQYF

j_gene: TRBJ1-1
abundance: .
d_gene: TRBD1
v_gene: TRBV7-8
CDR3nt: TGTGCCAGCAGCTACGGACAGGGAATGAACACTGAAGCTTTCTTT
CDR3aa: CASSYGQGMNTEAFF

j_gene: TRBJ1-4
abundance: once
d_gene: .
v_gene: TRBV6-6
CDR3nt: TGTGCCAGCAGTTACCCCAGTTGGAATGAAAAACTGTTTTTT
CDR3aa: CASSYPSWNEKLFF

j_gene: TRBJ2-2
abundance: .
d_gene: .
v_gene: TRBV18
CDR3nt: TGTGCCAGCTCACCCTCCCCGCAGGTCACCGGGGAGCTGTTTTTT
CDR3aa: CASSPSPQVTGELFF

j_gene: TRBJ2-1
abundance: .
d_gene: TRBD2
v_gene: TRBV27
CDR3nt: TGTGCCAGCAGTTTATCTGGGACTAGGATAAACGATGAGCAGTTCTTC
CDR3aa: CASSLSGTRINDEQFF

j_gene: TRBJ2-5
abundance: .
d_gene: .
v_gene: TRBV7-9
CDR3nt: TGTGCCAGCAGCTCTAAGGAGGGAGAGACCCAGTACTTC
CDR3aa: CASSSKEGETQYF

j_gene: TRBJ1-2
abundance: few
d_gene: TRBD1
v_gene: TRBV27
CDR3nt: TGTGCCAGCAGGGAGGACAGGGAAGGCTATGGCTACACCTTC
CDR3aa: CASREDREGYGYTF

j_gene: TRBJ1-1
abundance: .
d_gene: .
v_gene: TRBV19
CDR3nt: TGTGCCAGTAGCCGAGGGAGGAGGGGCTGGGACACTGAAGCTTTCTTT
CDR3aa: CASSRGRRGWDTEAFF

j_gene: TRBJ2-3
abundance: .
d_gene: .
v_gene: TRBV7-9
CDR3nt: TGTGCCAGCAGCTTAGCTGGGGGCACGGCAGATACGCAGTATTTT
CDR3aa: CASSLAGGTADTQYF

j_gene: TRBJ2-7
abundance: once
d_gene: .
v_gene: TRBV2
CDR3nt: TGTGCCAGCAGTGCCCAGTCCTACGAGCAGTACTTC
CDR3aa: CASSAQSYEQYF

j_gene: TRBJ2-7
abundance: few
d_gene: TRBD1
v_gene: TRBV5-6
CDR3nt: TGTGCCAGCAGGAACAGGGGGCTTACTTACGAGCAGTACTTC
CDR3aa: CASRNRGLTYEQYF

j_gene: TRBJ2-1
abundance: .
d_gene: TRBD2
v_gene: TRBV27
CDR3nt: TGTGCCAGCACTCCCCTCGGGGCTAGCGGGAGAAATGAGCAGTTCTTC
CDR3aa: CASTPLGASGRNEQFF

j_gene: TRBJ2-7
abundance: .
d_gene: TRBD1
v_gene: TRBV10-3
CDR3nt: TGTGCCATCAGTGAGTCGACAGGGGGCGAGCAGTACTTC
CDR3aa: CAISESTGGEQYF

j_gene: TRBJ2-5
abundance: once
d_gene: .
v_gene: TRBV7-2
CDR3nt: TGTGCCAGCAGCCGGGGGAGTCAAGAGACCCAGTACTTC
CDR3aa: CASSRGSQETQYF

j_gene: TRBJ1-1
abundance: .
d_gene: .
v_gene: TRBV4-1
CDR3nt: TGCGCCAGCAGCCAAGTCCAGTGGCTGGAAGCTTTCTTT
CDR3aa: CASSQVQWLEAFF

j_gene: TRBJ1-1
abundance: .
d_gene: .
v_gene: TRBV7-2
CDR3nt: TGTGCCAGCAGCTTAACAGCCGGGATTAACACTGAAGCTTTCTTT
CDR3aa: CASSLTAGINTEAFF

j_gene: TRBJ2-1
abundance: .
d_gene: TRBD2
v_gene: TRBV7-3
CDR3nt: TGTGCCAGCAGCCTTCTAGCGGGAGGTATCTCCTACAATGAGCAGTTCTTC
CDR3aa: CASSLLAGGISYNEQFF

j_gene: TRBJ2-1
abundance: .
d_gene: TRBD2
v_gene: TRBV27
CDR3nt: TGTGCCAGCAGTTTAGGTAGCGGGAACGAGCAGTTCTTC
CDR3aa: CASSLGSGNEQFF

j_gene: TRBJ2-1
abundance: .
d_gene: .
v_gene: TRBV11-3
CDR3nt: TGTGCCAGCAGCTTATTGGCGGGATCCAACCATGAGCAGTTCTTC
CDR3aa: CASSLLAGSNHEQFF